Listed below are T cell receptor beta chains from one sample, sequenced in a study of identical twins. TCRdb ran MiXCR on the 5' RACE reads and lists one entry per CDR3 protein. In the table there are fewer than 800,000 distinct CDR3 sequences, around 7.5% of which are singletons. The same data also contributed to another study, on yellow fever vaccine responses in identical twins.

Sequencing used PBMCs. These receptors all stem from a woman between 18 and 30 years old in good health. CDR3s include the opening cysteine and the closing phenylalanine or tryptophan. The D gene is left open where the match is weak. A clone size is listed for some rows: how often the clone was seen (once, few, many), or a class if it is expanded.

j_gene: TRBJ2-7; d_gene: TRBD2; v_gene: TRBV5-1; abundance: few; CDR3aa: CASSLVTSGYEQYF; CDR3nt: TGCGCCAGCAGCTTGGTTACTAGCGGTTACGAGCAGTACTTC
j_gene: TRBJ1-3; d_gene: .; v_gene: TRBV12-3/TRBV12-4; abundance: .; CDR3aa: CASTLRGVSGNTIYF; CDR3nt: TGTGCCAGCACCTTGAGGGGCGTAAGTGGAAACACCATATATTTT
j_gene: TRBJ1-5; d_gene: .; v_gene: TRBV2; abundance: many; CDR3aa: CASSVDGGGNQPQHF; CDR3nt: TGTGCCAGCAGTGTGGACGGAGGGGGCAATCAGCCCCAGCATTTT
j_gene: TRBJ2-3; d_gene: .; v_gene: TRBV3-1; abundance: .; CDR3aa: CASSQGFSPGFWNTQYF; CDR3nt: TGTGCCAGCAGCCAAGGGTTTAGCCCCGGTTTCTGGAATACGCAGTATTTT
j_gene: TRBJ2-2; d_gene: TRBD1; v_gene: TRBV12-3/TRBV12-4; abundance: many; CDR3aa: CASSPTGGNTGELFF; CDR3nt: TGTGCCAGCAGTCCTACAGGGGGAAACACCGGGGAGCTGTTTTTT
j_gene: TRBJ2-1; d_gene: TRBD2; v_gene: TRBV2; abundance: .; CDR3aa: CASISREGQFF; CDR3nt: TGTGCCAGCATCTCTAGGGAGGGGCAGTTCTTC
j_gene: TRBJ1-5; d_gene: .; v_gene: TRBV3-1; abundance: .; CDR3aa: CASGPTGANQPQHF; CDR3nt: TGTGCCAGCGGACCGACGGGAGCCAATCAGCCCCAGCATTTT
j_gene: TRBJ2-5; d_gene: TRBD2; v_gene: TRBV12-3/TRBV12-4; abundance: few; CDR3aa: CASSLFGGTETQYF; CDR3nt: TGTGCCAGCAGTTTATTCGGGGGGACCGAGACCCAGTACTTC
j_gene: TRBJ1-5; d_gene: .; v_gene: TRBV12-3/TRBV12-4; abundance: .; CDR3aa: CASRPGTHTRNQPQHF; CDR3nt: TGTGCCAGCAGGCCCGGGACACACACCCGTAATCAGCCCCAGCATTTT
j_gene: TRBJ2-1; d_gene: .; v_gene: TRBV29-1; abundance: .; CDR3aa: CSVEFRDLYNEQFF; CDR3nt: TGCAGCGTTGAATTTCGGGATCTCTACAATGAGCAGTTCTTC
j_gene: TRBJ2-1; d_gene: TRBD1; v_gene: TRBV5-1; abundance: .; CDR3aa: CASSLGAGTGRNEQFF; CDR3nt: TGCGCCAGCAGCTTGGGGGCCGGGACAGGGAGGAATGAGCAGTTCTTC
j_gene: TRBJ2-5; d_gene: TRBD2; v_gene: TRBV28; abundance: .; CDR3aa: CASSFGTSGSWETQYF; CDR3nt: TGTGCCAGCAGTTTCGGGACTAGCGGGAGTTGGGAGACCCAGTACTTC
j_gene: TRBJ2-3; d_gene: .; v_gene: TRBV12-3/TRBV12-4; abundance: many; CDR3aa: CASSLSGRSDTQYF; CDR3nt: TGTGCCAGCAGTTTATCGGGGAGGTCAGATACGCAGTATTTT
j_gene: TRBJ2-4; d_gene: .; v_gene: TRBV20-1; abundance: many; CDR3aa: CSAMDSLAKNIQYF; CDR3nt: TGCAGTGCTATGGACAGTCTAGCCAAAAACATTCAGTACTTC
j_gene: TRBJ1-1; d_gene: .; v_gene: TRBV15; abundance: many; CDR3aa: CATSRDLRNTEAFF; CDR3nt: TGTGCCACCAGCAGAGATCTGAGAAACACTGAAGCTTTCTTT
j_gene: TRBJ1-6; d_gene: TRBD1; v_gene: TRBV25-1; abundance: many; CDR3aa: CASSPTGEWSPLHF; CDR3nt: TGTGCCAGCAGTCCGACAGGGGAGTGGTCACCCCTCCACTTT
j_gene: TRBJ2-7; d_gene: .; v_gene: TRBV5-1; abundance: few; CDR3aa: CASSLVNGIDLYEQYF; CDR3nt: TGCGCCAGCAGCTTGGTTAACGGGATCGACCTCTACGAGCAGTACTTC
j_gene: TRBJ2-1; d_gene: .; v_gene: TRBV7-2; abundance: .; CDR3aa: CASSLRRRGFDEQFF; CDR3nt: TGTGCCAGCAGCTTAAGGCGGAGGGGCTTCGATGAGCAGTTCTTC
j_gene: TRBJ2-4; d_gene: .; v_gene: TRBV20-1; abundance: few; CDR3aa: CSARDMGGNIQYF; CDR3nt: TGCAGTGCTAGAGATATGGGGGGAAACATTCAGTACTTC
j_gene: TRBJ2-2; d_gene: .; v_gene: TRBV10-2; abundance: few; CDR3aa: CASSEGARDTGELFF; CDR3nt: TGCGCCAGCAGTGAGGGCGCCCGGGACACCGGGGAGCTGTTTTTT
j_gene: TRBJ2-1; d_gene: TRBD2; v_gene: TRBV20-1; abundance: few; CDR3aa: CSATSGNKGYNEQFF; CDR3nt: TGCAGTGCTACTAGCGGGAATAAGGGGTACAATGAGCAGTTCTTC
j_gene: TRBJ1-5; d_gene: TRBD1; v_gene: TRBV5-1; abundance: .; CDR3aa: CASSSGTEYNQPQHF; CDR3nt: TGCGCCAGCAGCTCAGGGACAGAGTATAATCAGCCCCAGCATTTT
j_gene: TRBJ1-2; d_gene: TRBD1; v_gene: TRBV20-1; abundance: few; CDR3aa: CSASMGQSYGYTF; CDR3nt: TGCAGTGCTAGTATGGGACAGAGCTATGGCTACACCTTC
j_gene: TRBJ1-5; d_gene: .; v_gene: TRBV12-3/TRBV12-4; abundance: few; CDR3aa: CASRKGPGGDPRAQHF; CDR3nt: TGTGCCAGCAGAAAAGGACCGGGTGGGGACCCAAGGGCCCAGCATTTT
j_gene: TRBJ2-5; d_gene: TRBD1; v_gene: TRBV5-6; abundance: many; CDR3aa: CASSLEDRQETQYF; CDR3nt: TGTGCCAGCAGCTTGGAGGACAGGCAAGAGACCCAGTACTTC
j_gene: TRBJ1-1; d_gene: .; v_gene: TRBV5-5; abundance: .; CDR3aa: CASSLATAGTMNTEAFF; CDR3nt: TGTGCCAGCAGCTTGGCGACCGCCGGGACAATGAACACTGAAGCTTTCTTT
j_gene: TRBJ2-1; d_gene: .; v_gene: TRBV7-8; abundance: many; CDR3aa: CASSPQGYSHNEQFF; CDR3nt: TGTGCCAGCAGCCCACAAGGTTATAGCCACAATGAGCAGTTCTTC
j_gene: TRBJ2-3; d_gene: .; v_gene: TRBV20-1; abundance: .; CDR3aa: CSARTSGGRTDTQYF; CDR3nt: TGCAGTGCTAGGACCTCAGGGGGGCGCACAGATACGCAGTATTTT
j_gene: TRBJ2-1; d_gene: .; v_gene: TRBV20-1; abundance: many; CDR3aa: CSARVGQGEQFF; CDR3nt: TGCAGTGCTAGAGTAGGGCAGGGTGAGCAGTTCTTC
j_gene: TRBJ1-1; d_gene: .; v_gene: TRBV29-1; abundance: .; CDR3aa: CSAARDGTEAFF; CDR3nt: TGCAGCGCTGCACGGGACGGCACTGAAGCTTTCTTT
j_gene: TRBJ2-2; d_gene: TRBD1; v_gene: TRBV4-1; abundance: many; CDR3aa: CASSVPDRDTGELFF; CDR3nt: TGCGCCAGCAGCGTACCGGACAGGGACACCGGGGAGCTGTTTTTT
j_gene: TRBJ2-1; d_gene: TRBD1; v_gene: TRBV29-1; abundance: many; CDR3aa: CSVDRTGTNNEQFF; CDR3nt: TGCAGCGTTGATAGGACAGGAACAAATAATGAGCAGTTCTTC
j_gene: TRBJ1-1; d_gene: .; v_gene: TRBV29-1; abundance: few; CDR3aa: CSVVGALNTEAFF; CDR3nt: TGCAGCGTTGTTGGGGCCCTGAACACTGAAGCTTTCTTT
j_gene: TRBJ2-1; d_gene: .; v_gene: TRBV5-1; abundance: many; CDR3aa: CASRWGSDNEQFF; CDR3nt: TGCGCCAGCAGATGGGGGTCCGACAATGAGCAGTTCTTC
j_gene: TRBJ2-5; d_gene: .; v_gene: TRBV9; abundance: few; CDR3aa: CASSSPFMRVRAETQYF; CDR3nt: TGTGCCAGCAGCTCTCCTTTTATGCGGGTCAGGGCAGAGACCCAGTACTTC
j_gene: TRBJ2-1; d_gene: .; v_gene: TRBV5-1; abundance: few; CDR3aa: CASSFGGAGGSIEQFF; CDR3nt: TGCGCCAGCAGCTTCGGTGGCGCAGGGGGGTCAATAGAACAGTTCTTC
j_gene: TRBJ2-7; d_gene: TRBD2; v_gene: TRBV6-5; abundance: many; CDR3aa: CASSYVTSGRKEQYF; CDR3nt: TGTGCCAGCAGTTACGTGACTAGCGGGAGGAAAGAGCAGTACTTC
j_gene: TRBJ2-2; d_gene: .; v_gene: TRBV4-1; abundance: .; CDR3aa: CASSQEVRLGGELFF; CDR3nt: TGCGCCAGCAGCCAAGAGGTCCGGTTAGGCGGGGAGCTGTTTTTT
j_gene: TRBJ2-2; d_gene: TRBD1; v_gene: TRBV25-1; abundance: many; CDR3aa: CASSETGYTGELFF; CDR3nt: TGTGCCAGCAGCGAGACAGGGTACACCGGGGAGCTGTTTTTT
j_gene: TRBJ2-1; d_gene: TRBD2; v_gene: TRBV28; abundance: .; CDR3aa: CASSSTGTSGSYNGQFF; CDR3nt: TGTGCCAGCAGTTCTACCGGGACTAGCGGGAGTTACAATGGGCAGTTCTTC
j_gene: TRBJ2-1; d_gene: TRBD2; v_gene: TRBV24-1; abundance: few; CDR3aa: CATSDLSSGVGNEQFF; CDR3nt: TGTGCCACCAGTGATTTGTCTAGCGGGGTCGGGAATGAGCAGTTCTTC
j_gene: TRBJ1-1; d_gene: TRBD1; v_gene: TRBV14; abundance: few; CDR3aa: CASGRMGQVNTEAFF; CDR3nt: TGTGCCAGCGGTCGAATGGGACAGGTGAACACTGAAGCTTTCTTT
j_gene: TRBJ2-1; d_gene: TRBD2; v_gene: TRBV28; abundance: .; CDR3aa: CASSPIQPSGGYNEQFF; CDR3nt: TGTGCCAGCAGTCCGATCCAACCTAGCGGGGGATACAATGAGCAGTTCTTC
j_gene: TRBJ1-5; d_gene: TRBD1; v_gene: TRBV18; abundance: few; CDR3aa: CASSPQGTGDNQPQHF; CDR3nt: TGTGCCAGCTCACCACAAGGGACAGGGGACAATCAGCCCCAGCATTTT
j_gene: TRBJ1-1; d_gene: TRBD1; v_gene: TRBV20-1; abundance: many; CDR3aa: CRGQGTEAFF; CDR3nt: TGCAGGGGACAGGGGACTGAAGCTTTCTTT
j_gene: TRBJ2-5; d_gene: TRBD2; v_gene: TRBV20-1; abundance: .; CDR3aa: CFARDPTSVQETQYF; CDR3nt: TGCTTTGCTAGAGATCCGACTAGCGTTCAAGAGACCCAGTACTTC
j_gene: TRBJ2-5; d_gene: .; v_gene: TRBV12-3/TRBV12-4; abundance: few; CDR3aa: CASILVYWGEETQYF; CDR3nt: TGTGCCAGCATCTTAGTGTATTGGGGGGAAGAGACCCAGTACTTC
j_gene: TRBJ2-7; d_gene: .; v_gene: TRBV28; abundance: few; CDR3aa: CASSLSAGWYEQYF; CDR3nt: TGTGCCAGCAGTTTATCGGCGGGATGGTACGAGCAGTACTTC
j_gene: TRBJ1-5; d_gene: .; v_gene: TRBV7-8; abundance: many; CDR3aa: CASSPLERGGNQPQHF; CDR3nt: TGTGCCAGCAGCCCCCTAGAAAGAGGGGGCAATCAGCCCCAGCATTTT
j_gene: TRBJ2-2; d_gene: TRBD1; v_gene: TRBV24-1; abundance: .; CDR3aa: CATSDPLDRGGPGELFF; CDR3nt: TGTGCCACCAGTGACCCATTGGACAGGGGAGGCCCCGGGGAGCTGTTTTTT